This T cell receptor beta chain emerged from a study of T cells in Graves' hyperthyroidism and ophthalmopathy. Enrolled ophthalmopathy patients presented with a Clinical Activity Score of at least 3, a NOSPECS grade of at least 4, and disease duration under 3 months. Per germline, CDR1 ENHRY and CDR2 SYGVKD. This CDR3 comprises 14 residues. Trimming left V 6 bases short and J 0 bases short, with 11 bases between. Regions amplified from RNA transcripts were the TCR beta CDR3 regions. The TCR CDR3 first-round RT-PCR relied on the HTBI primer set. Using its own MiXCR run on the multiplex PCR reads, TCRdb lists one record per CDR3 protein. The data show approximately 490,000 distinct CDR3 sequences, 20% to 25% seen once.

Sequenced sample: blood. The chain couples TRBV10-3 to TRBJ1-2; possible D gene TRBD1, 5 bases. The sequence was collected from a woman in her 70s with Graves' ophthalmopathy. The CDR3 DNA is TGTGCCATCAGGAGGGAGGGGACTAACTATGGCTACACCTTC. Translation gives CAIRREGTNYGYTF.